The rows below give T cell receptor beta chains drawn from one sample of a study of CD8+CD57+ T cells in acquired aplastic anemia. TCRdb reprocessed the reads via MiXCR and lists one record per CDR3 protein. The sample records over 150,000 distinct CDR3 sequences, roughly 60% being singletons. The source material was sorted CD4+, CD8+, or CD8+CD57+ T cells (not recorded which) from PBMCs. The source is a human donor with aplastic anemia. Both conserved end residues are part of each CDR3. The order of the fields is V gene, D gene, clone size, J gene, CDR3 DNA, CDR3 protein. D genes are given only for firm matches. Rows may omit the clone size; those that give it use once, few, many or a size class.

TRBV24-1	-	-	TRBJ2-1	TGTGCCACCAGTGCCCTGGGCGGGGTAAGCTCCTACAATGAGCAGTTCTTC	CATSALGGVSSYNEQFF
TRBV20-1	-	-	TRBJ1-5	TGCAGTGCTAGAAGGACAGGCAATCAGCCCCAGCATTTT	CSARRTGNQPQHF
TRBV10-2	-	-	TRBJ1-1	TGCGCCAGCAGTGGGGGAGGCAGTGAAGCCTTCTTT	CASSGGGSEAFF
TRBV19	TRBD1	few	TRBJ2-7	TGTGCCAGTAGTATCTTAGGGACAGGGGGTCAGGAGCAGTACTTC	CASSILGTGGQEQYF
TRBV2	-	-	TRBJ2-5	TGTGCCAGCAGGGGGGGGGGGGGGGGGCGGGAGACCCAGTACTTC	CASRGGGGGRETQYF
TRBV19	-	once	TRBJ1-5	TGTGCCAGTAGTATAGGGTTCGGCAATCAGCCCCAGCATTTT	CASSIGFGNQPQHF
TRBV7-2	-	once	TRBJ2-7	TGTGCCAGCGGCCTGGGGAGACCCTACGAGCAGTACTTC	CASGLGRPYEQYF
TRBV7-2	-	-	TRBJ2-5	TGTGCCAGCAGCTTAGATGGCCTAAACTCCGAGTACTTC	CASSLDGLNSEYF
TRBV20-1	TRBD1	many	TRBJ2-7	TGCAGTGCTATACGGGACAGCTCCTACGAGCAGTACTTC	CSAIRDSSYEQYF
TRBV5-1	-	many	TRBJ2-2	TGCGCCAGCAGTCAGCTTGGTGTGGAGAATGGCCTCAACACCGGGGAGCTGTTTTTT	CASSQLGVENGLNTGELFF
TRBV24-1	-	many	TRBJ1-5	TGTGCCACCAGTGAGCTATACAGGAACGGGAGCAATCAGCCCCAGCATTTT	CATSELYRNGSNQPQHF
TRBV11-3	-	-	TRBJ1-4	TGTGCCAGCAGCTCAACAGGGAGTTTTAATGAAAAACTGTTTTTT	CASSSTGSFNEKLFF
TRBV20-1	-	-	TRBJ2-7	TGCGGTGCTATAGGCCAGTTTTCCTACGAGCAGTACTTC	CGAIGQFSYEQYF
TRBV5-1	-	many	TRBJ2-2	TGCGCCAGCAGCTTGGGGGTTTACGAACGTACCCCCACCGGGGAGCTGTTTTTT	CASSLGVYERTPTGELFF
TRBV19	TRBD1	once	TRBJ1-5	TGTGCCAGTAGTATCGGGCCACAGGGGGCCGGCAATCAGCCCCAGCATTTT	CASSIGPQGAGNQPQHF
TRBV24-1	TRBD2	-	TRBJ2-1	TGTGCCACCAGTGACCGGAAACCGGGACTACGGAACAATGAGCAGTTCTTC	CATSDRKPGLRNNEQFF
TRBV10-3	-	few	TRBJ2-7	TGTGCCATCAGGAGAGGTTTCTCCTACGAGCAGTACTTC	CAIRRGFSYEQYF
TRBV6-1	-	-	TRBJ2-1	TGTGCCAGCAGGCTCACAGGGATGAATGAGCAGTTCTTC	CASRLTGMNEQFF
TRBV7-2	TRBD2	-	TRBJ2-3	TGTGCCAGCAGCTTACTGGGACTAGCGGGTGATACGCAGTATTTT	CASSLLGLAGDTQYF
TRBV7-9	TRBD2	many	TRBJ2-1	TGTGCCAGCAGCTTAGGTTGGGGCGGGGGGCCCTTCAATGAGCAGTTCTTC	CASSLGWGGGPFNEQFF
TRBV2	-	many	TRBJ2-7	TGTGCCAGCAGTGTGAGTTACGAGCAGTACTTC	CASSVSYEQYF
TRBV20-1	-	-	TRBJ1-3	TGCAGTGCTAGAGTCCCCCCGAGCTCTGGAAACACCATATATTTT	CSARVPPSSGNTIYF
TRBV7-3	-	-	TRBJ2-7	TGTGCCAGCAGCGAAACTGATTCCGGGACGCCGCTCTTCGCGCAGTACTTC	CASSETDSGTPLFAQYF
TRBV6-5	-	-	TRBJ2-3	TGTGCCAGCAGTTACGGTCTTAGCACAGATACGCAGTATTTT	CASSYGLSTDTQYF
TRBV20-1	-	many	TRBJ2-7	TGCAGTGCTAGGGGGGGGCCCTGGGAGCAGTACTTC	CSARGGPWEQYF
TRBV6-6	TRBD1	-	TRBJ1-5	TGTGCCAGCAACCACAGGGGGGCAAACCAGCCCCAGCATTTT	CASNHRGANQPQHF
TRBV7-3	TRBD1	-	TRBJ2-2	TGTGCCAGCAGCGGTAGACAGGGGACGAACACCGGGGAGCTGTTTTTT	CASSGRQGTNTGELFF
TRBV6-1	-	-	TRBJ2-1	TGTGCCAGCAGTGAAGACCCCTCAGGGTGCTCCTACAATGAGCAGTTCTTC	CASSEDPSGCSYNEQFF
TRBV2	-	-	TRBJ1-4	TGTGCCAGCAGTTATATAGGGACGACATGGGATGGAAAACTGTTTTTT	CASSYIGTTWDGKLFF
TRBV7-9	TRBD1	-	TRBJ1-4	TGTGCCAGCAGCTTGGACAGGGCGGGGGATGAAAAACTGTTTTTT	CASSLDRAGDEKLFF
TRBV2	-	few	TRBJ2-3	TGTGCAAGCGAGGGCGGCTCTACACCACGAGATACGCAGTATTTT	CASEGGSTPRDTQYF
TRBV20-1	-	-	TRBJ2-7	TGCAGTGCTAGAGATCTTATGGGGCAGGGCGAGGATGGGTACGAGCAGTACTTC	CSARDLMGQGEDGYEQYF
TRBV7-9	-	-	TRBJ2-7	TGTGCCAGCAGCTTAGAGTCCTCCGCCTACGAGCAGTACTTC	CASSLESSAYEQYF
TRBV7-2	-	-	TRBJ2-7	TGTGCCAGCAGCGTAGTGGGGTTGGGCGAGCAGTACTTC	CASSVVGLGEQYF
TRBV20-1	TRBD1	-	TRBJ2-7	TGCAGGGGGGACAGGCCCTACGAGCAGTACTTC	CRGDRPYEQYF
TRBV7-8	-	once	TRBJ2-7	TGTGCCAGCAGCTTAAGGGGGGTCAGGGGCGCCCACGAGCAGTACTTC	CASSLRGVRGAHEQYF
TRBV2	-	-	TRBJ1-5	TGTGCCAGCACCAATGGGTGGAATCAGCCCCAGCATTTT	CASTNGWNQPQHF
TRBV12-3/TRBV12-4	-	many	TRBJ1-3	TGTGCCAGCAGCTCCACACCGAACTCTGGAAACACCATATATTTT	CASSSTPNSGNTIYF
TRBV29-1	-	many	TRBJ2-2	TGCAGCGCTGAAGGGGCCGGGACCGTTAACACCGGGGAGCTGTTTTTT	CSAEGAGTVNTGELFF
TRBV2	-	few	TRBJ2-7	TGTGCCAGCGGCCAGAGCTCCTACGAGCAGTGCTTC	CASGQSSYEQCF
TRBV9	-	-	TRBJ1-6	TGTGCCAGCAACTCAGGGGTTTCACCCCTCCACTTT	CASNSGVSPLHF
TRBV2	TRBD2	-	TRBJ2-1	TGTGCCAGCAGTCGGGCGGGAGGATCGTACAATGAGCAGTTCTTC	CASSRAGGSYNEQFF
TRBV20-1	-	-	TRBJ2-7	TGCAGTGGTACAAATCAGGGGCGCTCCTACGAGCAGTACTTC	CSGTNQGRSYEQYF
TRBV19	-	-	TRBJ1-4	TGTGCCAGTGGGGTCGAGGGAGGTAGTGAAAAACTGTTTTTT	CASGVEGGSEKLFF
TRBV6-1	-	few	TRBJ1-5	TGTGCCAGCAGTGAACATACGAATAGCAATCAGCCCCAGCATTTT	CASSEHTNSNQPQHF
TRBV7-3	TRBD2	-	TRBJ2-7	TGTGCCAGCAGCGCCGGCGGGGGGGCCGCCTACGAGCAGTACTTC	CASSAGGGAAYEQYF
TRBV19	-	many	TRBJ1-5	TGTGCCAGTAGTCTCCAGTGGGGAGGCAATCAGCCCCAGCATTTT	CASSLQWGGNQPQHF